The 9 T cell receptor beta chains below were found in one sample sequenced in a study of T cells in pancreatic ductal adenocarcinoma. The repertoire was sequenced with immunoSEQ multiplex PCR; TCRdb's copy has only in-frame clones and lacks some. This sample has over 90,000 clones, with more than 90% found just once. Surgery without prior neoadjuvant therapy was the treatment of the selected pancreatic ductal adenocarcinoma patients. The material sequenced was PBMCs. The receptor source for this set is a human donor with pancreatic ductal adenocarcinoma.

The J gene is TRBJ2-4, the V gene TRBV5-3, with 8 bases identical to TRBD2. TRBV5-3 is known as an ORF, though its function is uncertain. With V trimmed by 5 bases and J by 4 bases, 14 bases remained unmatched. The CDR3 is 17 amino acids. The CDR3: CARSPPGAGERKNIQYF. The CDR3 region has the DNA TGTGCCAGAAGTCCCCCAGGAGCGGGAGAAAGGAAAAACATTCAGTACTTC.

The CDR3 sequence is CASSVGAGLYNEQFF. The CDR3 DNA is TGTGCCAGCAGCGTAGGGGCGGGCCTCTACAATGAGCAGTTCTTC. The chain is built from TRBV9 and TRBJ2-1; TRBD2 might be the D (5 bases). Trimming pared 0 bases from V and 3 bases from J, leaving 10 bases between. This CDR3 spans 15 amino acids. The V gene's germline CDR1 is SGDLS and CDR2 YYNGEE.

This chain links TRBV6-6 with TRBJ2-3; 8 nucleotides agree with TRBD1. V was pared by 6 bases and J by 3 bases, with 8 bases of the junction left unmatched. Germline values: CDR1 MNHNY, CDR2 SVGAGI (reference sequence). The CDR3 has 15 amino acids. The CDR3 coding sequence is TGTGCCAGCAGAGGAGCAGGGGGCACTACAGATACGCAGTATTTT. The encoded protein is CASRGAGGTTDTQYF.

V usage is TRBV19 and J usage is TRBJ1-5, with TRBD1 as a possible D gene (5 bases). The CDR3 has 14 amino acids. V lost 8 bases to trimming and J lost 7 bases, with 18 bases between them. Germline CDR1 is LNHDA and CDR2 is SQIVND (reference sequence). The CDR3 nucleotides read TGTGCCAGTGAGCAGGGAGCTGCGGGGCAGCCCCAGCATTTT. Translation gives CASEQGAAGQPQHF.

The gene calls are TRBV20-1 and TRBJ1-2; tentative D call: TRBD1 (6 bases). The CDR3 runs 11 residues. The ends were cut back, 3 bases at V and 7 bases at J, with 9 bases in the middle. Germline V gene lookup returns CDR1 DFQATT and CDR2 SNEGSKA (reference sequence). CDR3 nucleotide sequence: TGCAGTGCTAGCTCACAGGGTGGCTACACCTTC. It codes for CSASSQGGYTF.

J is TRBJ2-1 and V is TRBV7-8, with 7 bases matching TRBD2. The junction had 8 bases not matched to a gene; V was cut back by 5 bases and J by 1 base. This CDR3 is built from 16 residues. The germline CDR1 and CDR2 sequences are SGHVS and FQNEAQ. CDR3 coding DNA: TGTGCCAGCAGCCCGTTGGGGGGGAAATCCTACAATGAGCAGTTCTTC. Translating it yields CASSPLGGKSYNEQFF.

The CDR3 sequence: CASSSPTISGELFF. CDR3 nucleotides: TGTGCCAGCAGTTCCCCTACGATTTCCGGGGAGCTGTTTTTT. The chain is built from TRBV28 and TRBJ2-2; no definite D call. The germline V and J ends were trimmed by 4 bases and 6 bases, with 12 bases remaining between them. Germline V gene lookup returns CDR1 MDHEN and CDR2 SYDVKM. The CDR3 covers 14 residues.

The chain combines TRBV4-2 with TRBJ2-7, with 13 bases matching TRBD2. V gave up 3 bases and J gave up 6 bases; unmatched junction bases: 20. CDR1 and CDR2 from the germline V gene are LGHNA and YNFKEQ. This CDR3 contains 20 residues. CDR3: CASSQVRQGAWTSGSFEQYF. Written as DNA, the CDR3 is TGTGCCAGCAGCCAGGTCCGACAGGGGGCTTGGACTAGCGGGAGTTTCGAGCAGTACTTC.

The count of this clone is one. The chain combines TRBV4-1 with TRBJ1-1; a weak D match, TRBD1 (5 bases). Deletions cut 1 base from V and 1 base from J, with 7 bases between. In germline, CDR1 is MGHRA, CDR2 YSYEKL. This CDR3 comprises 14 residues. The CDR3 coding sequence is TGCGCCAGCAGCCAAGTTACAGGGAACACTGAAGCTTTCTTT. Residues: CASSQVTGNTEAFF.